This passage covers 28 T cell receptor beta chains from one sample sequenced in a study of blood T cells in healthy people across ages. It was with a sample-barcoded 5' primer and a J-beta primer mix that a second PCR of about 6 to 12 cycles was run. MiXCR, applied by TCRdb to the 5' RACE reads, yields one record per CDR3 protein. The profile shows roughly 680,000 distinct CDR3 sequences, around 52% of them singletons. Material: blood. The receptors shown here come from an elderly woman in good health.

A few counts support this clonotype. V gene TRBV7-2 combines with J gene TRBJ2-1, with D unresolved. CDR1 SGHTA and CDR2 FQGNSA come from the germline V gene. V was shortened by 1 base and J by 12 bases, with 10 bases between the two germline ends. This CDR3 contains 12 residues. This chain's CDR3 is CASSLGSMGQFF. For the CDR3, the DNA is TGTGCCAGCAGCTTAGGGAGCATGGGGCAGTTCTTC.

This clonotype was found a few times. The chain combines TRBV15 with TRBJ2-7; tentative D call: TRBD2 (5 bases). The CDR3 runs to 13 residues. With 0 bases removed from V and 9 bases from J, the gap between germline ends came to 12 bases. Germline V gene data show CDR1 as LNHNV and CDR2 as YYDKDF (reference sequence). CDR3 in amino acids: CATSRDERSGQYF. As DNA, the CDR3 is TGTGCCACCAGCAGAGATGAGCGAAGCGGGCAGTACTTC.

This clonotype was seen at least ten times. The chain's CDR3 is CASGHNRYNEQFF. In DNA, the CDR3 is TGTGCCAGCGGCCACAACAGATACAATGAGCAGTTCTTC. V gene TRBV27 combines with J gene TRBJ2-1, with D uncertain. CDR1 and CDR2 (germline): MNHEY, SMNVEV (reference sequence). V was trimmed by 8 bases and J by 4 bases, leaving 12 bases between them. CDR3 length: 13 residues.

A few counts support this clonotype. The chain is built from TRBV29-1 and TRBJ2-1; no reliable D call. Germline V lookup: CDR1 SQVTM, CDR2 ANQGSEA. V lost 7 bases and J 5 bases, leaving 6 bases between the germline ends. There are 10 residues in the CDR3. The CDR3 sequence is CSGSNNEQFF. The CDR3 bases are TGCAGCGGGAGTAACAATGAGCAGTTCTTC.

Details on this clonotype: A read error may be the cause here, since a much bigger clone is one base away. The chain recombines TRBV5-1 with TRBJ2-5; D is undetermined. With 0 bases removed from V and 3 bases from J, the gap between germline ends came to 6 bases. The CDR3 contains 13 residues. CDR1 is SGHRS and CDR2 is YFSETQ in the germline V gene. The CDR3 region is CASSLEQKETQYF. The CDR3 DNA follows: TGCGCCAGCAGCTTGGAACAGAAAGAGACCCAGTACTTC.

For this clonotype: One junction end does not reproduce the germline sequence, and a read error may be involved. This chain joins TRBV24-1 and TRBJ2-2; D is unresolved. The CDR3 totals 16 residues. CDR1 and CDR2 from the germline V gene are KGHDR and SFDVKD. The CDR3 loop reads CASSYGPPASTGELFF. In nucleotides, the CDR3 is TGTGCCAGCAGTTACGGGCCTCCGGCGAGCACCGGGGAGCTGTTTTTT.

On this clonotype itself: A read error may produce the germline difference seen at one junction end. The V gene is TRBV9, the J gene TRBJ2-2; 10 bases fit TRBD2. Germline CDR1 SGDLS, CDR2 YYNGEE. CDR3 length equals 18 residues. CDR3 nucleotide sequence: TGCGCCAGCAGCGTGGGACTAGCGCCCGGTGTGGACACCGGGGAGCTGTTTTTT. Protein sequence: CASSVGLAPGVDTGELFF.

This clonotype was counted at least ten times. This chain connects TRBV2 to TRBJ2-1, with 9 bases fitting TRBD2. The CDR3 length is 14 residues. Germline V gene data show CDR1 as SNHLY and CDR2 as FYNNEI. V was pared by 6 bases and J by 6 bases, with 6 bases of the junction left unmatched. The CDR3 nucleotides read TGTGCCAGCAGCGGGACTAGCAGCTTCAATGAGCAGTTCTTC. Amino acid sequence: CASSGTSSFNEQFF.

Details on this clonotype: A read error may explain this, as a much larger clone is one base away. The chain joins TRBV6-5 to TRBJ2-1, with 13 bases that match TRBD2. The J call could be wrong; TRBJ2-7 is a better fit for the DNA end. Germline V CDR1 and CDR2: MNHEY, SVGAGI. This CDR3 region has 19 residues. This CDR3 reads CASSYSFRTSGSSYNEQYF. CDR3 DNA: TGTGCCAGCAGTTACTCGTTTAGGACTAGCGGGAGCTCCTACAATGAGCAGTACTTC.

On this clonotype: This could be a read error, since a much larger clone is one nucleotide away. The chain employs TRBV3-1 and TRBJ2-1; tentatively, D is TRBD2 (6 bases). CDR3 length: 15 residues. CDR1 is LGHDT, CDR2 YNNKEL, per germline (reference sequence). Trimming left V 3 bases short and J 4 bases short, with 13 bases between. Here the CDR3 DNA reads TGTGCCAGCAGCCATCTAGCGAGGGCGTACAATGAGCAGTTCTTC. Its protein is CASSHLARAYNEQFF.

V usage is TRBV30 and J usage is TRBJ1-2; D possibly corresponds to TRBD1 (6 bases). The germline V gene encodes CDR1 GTSNPN and CDR2 SVGIG (reference sequence). V lost 4 bases, J lost 1 base, and 16 bases lay in between. The CDR3 totals 15 residues. Written as DNA, the CDR3 is TGTGCCTGGATGTCAGGGGACTTACTTAACTATGGCTACACCTTC. Amino acids: CAWMSGDLLNYGYTF.

The rearrangement uses TRBV5-1 and TRBJ1-2, with 7 bases matching TRBD1. This CDR3 spans 15 amino acids. Germline trimming cut 4 bases from V and 2 bases from J; bases unmatched to any gene: 8. The germline gives CDR1 SGHRS, CDR2 YFSETQ. This chain's CDR3 is CASSTGTDLNYGYTF. The CDR3, as DNA: TGCGCCAGCAGCACCGGGACAGATTTAAACTATGGCTACACCTTC.

The chain has TRBV2 and TRBJ2-3; no clear D gene. V shed 6 bases and J shed 0 bases, with 7 bases lying between them. CDR1 and CDR2 from the germline V gene are SNHLY and FYNNEI. The CDR3 is made up of 13 amino acids. Written as DNA, the CDR3 is TGTGCCAGCAGGGTCCGCAGCACAGATACGCAGTATTTT. This codes for CASRVRSTDTQYF.

The chain's CDR3 is CATDALVKGVDTQYF. The CDR3 DNA is TGTGCCACAGATGCACTCGTCAAGGGGGTAGATACGCAGTATTTT. This chain links TRBV28 with TRBJ2-3; D perhaps matches TRBD1 (6 bases). Deletions cut 10 bases from V and 5 bases from J, with 22 bases between. Looked up from germline, CDR1 is MDHEN and CDR2 is SYDVKM. The CDR3 covers 15 residues.

This clonotype was counted only a few times. This sequence joins TRBV10-1 and TRBJ2-2, with D unclear. This CDR3 is built from 13 residues. CDR1 WNHNN and CDR2 SYGVQD come from the germline V gene (reference sequence). Trimming left V 0 bases short and J 5 bases short, with 4 bases between. This CDR3 is CASSESRTGELFF. The CDR3 DNA reads as TGCGCCAGCAGTGAGTCCAGGACCGGGGAGCTGTTTTTT.

The CDR3 sequence is CASSSVDRTTQETQYF. The DNA for the CDR3 is TGTGCCAGCAGTTCCGTGGACCGAACTACCCAAGAGACCCAGTACTTC. The rearrangement uses TRBV27 and TRBJ2-5; D remains unclear. The CDR3 consists of 16 residues. Germline V CDR1 and CDR2: MNHEY, SMNVEV (reference sequence). Trimming removed 4 bases at V and 1 base at J, with 16 bases between.

A single count supports this clonotype. This rearrangement joins TRBV12-3 or TRBV12-4 to TRBJ2-1; 9 positions agree with TRBD1. V gave up 6 bases and J gave up 2 bases; unmatched junction bases: 5. The length of the CDR3 is 15 residues. The CDR3 protein is CASRNRGRPYNEQFF. The CDR3 bases are TGTGCCAGCAGAAACAGGGGGCGCCCCTACAATGAGCAGTTCTTC.

This clonotype was found a few times. The gene calls are TRBV11-1 and TRBJ2-3, with 12 nucleotides matching TRBD2. The CDR3 runs 17 residues. Germline lookup yields CDR1 SGHAT and CDR2 FQDESV (reference sequence). After removal of 2 bases from V and 2 bases from J, the junction contained 5 bases not matched to a gene. In nucleotides, the CDR3 is TGTGCCAGCAGCTTACAGCCTAGCGGGGGGGCCACAGATACGCAGTATTTT. It is translated as CASSLQPSGGATDTQYF.

In its sample, this clonotype was seen a few times. J is TRBJ2-3 and V is TRBV29-1; D not certain. CDR1 SQVTM and CDR2 ANQGSEA come from the germline V gene. CDR3 length: 12 amino acids. Trimming cost V 6 bases and J 6 bases, with 13 bases left between them. CDR3 residues: CSVRPGGDTQYF. CDR3 DNA: TGCAGCGTCCGACCGGGTGGTGATACGCAGTATTTT.

For this clonotype: A read error may explain this, as a much larger clone is one base away. V gene TRBV12-3 or TRBV12-4 combines with J gene TRBJ2-3, with D tentatively TRBD1 or TRBD2 (5 bases each). Trimming left V 3 bases short and J 4 bases short, with 11 bases between. The CDR3 is 14 amino acids. For the CDR3, the DNA is TGTGCCAGCAGTTTCTGGGGGAGCGCAGATACGCAGTATTTT. Translated: CASSFWGSADTQYF.

This clonotype was recorded at least ten times. The V call is TRBV6-6, the J call TRBJ2-7; 11 nucleotides align to TRBD2. The CDR3 contains 15 residues. J gave up 4 bases and V 5 bases, and 7 bases lay outside the gene matches. CDR1 and CDR2 from the germline V gene are MNHNY and SVGAGI (reference sequence). The CDR3 nucleotides are TGTGCCAGCAGTCTCTTGGGGACTAGCGGTTACGAGCAGTACTTC. It yields the protein CASSLLGTSGYEQYF.

The rearrangement joins TRBV20-1 to TRBJ1-5, with TRBD1 matching over 8 bases. The CDR3 consists of 13 residues. Germline loops: CDR1 DFQATT, CDR2 SNEGSKA (reference sequence). The trim removed 3 bases at V and 4 bases at J, leaving 2 bases unmatched. CDR3 in amino acids: CSASRTGNQPQHF. The DNA of the CDR3 is TGCAGTGCTAGCCGGACAGGGAATCAGCCCCAGCATTTT.

This clonotype has only a few counts. The J gene is TRBJ2-6, the V gene TRBV30; D gene ambiguous. Germline V CDR1 and CDR2: GTSNPN, SVGIG (reference sequence). The ends were cut back, 3 bases at V and 1 base at J, with 4 bases in the middle. The CDR3 has 13 amino acids. The DNA of the CDR3 is TGTGCCTGGAGACAATCTGGGGCCAACGTCCTGACTTTC. This sequence encodes CAWRQSGANVLTF. Combining the CDR3 with reference TRBV30 and TRBJ2-6 gives the whole variable domain SQTIHQWPATLVQPVGSPLSLECTVEGTSNPNLYWYRQAAGRGLQLLFYSVGIGQISSEVPQNLSASRPQDRQFILSSKKLLLSDSGFYLCAWRQSGANVLTFGAGSRLTVL.

Comments on this clonotype: Possible read error: a much larger clone is one base away. The rearrangement uses TRBV29-1 and TRBJ2-7; 13 nucleotides agree with TRBD2. V gave up 8 bases and J gave up 5 bases; unmatched junction bases: 3. In germline, CDR1 is SQVTM, CDR2 ANQGSEA. The CDR3 runs 12 residues. In DNA, the CDR3 is TGCAGCACGGGACTAGCGGGACACGAGCAGTACTTC. Protein: CSTGLAGHEQYF.

This clonotype came up many times. The chain joins TRBV5-5 to TRBJ2-1; D might be TRBD2 (6 bases). The CDR3 sequence is 16 residues long. Trimming pared 6 bases from V and 8 bases from J, leaving 24 bases between. Germline lookup yields CDR1 SGHKS and CDR2 YYEKEE (reference sequence). The CDR3 DNA follows: TGTGCCAGCATTGATCTAGTAGTGGGCAGGGACTATGAGCAGTTCTTC. Protein sequence: CASIDLVVGRDYEQFF.

At least ten counts were recorded for this clonotype. CDR3 DNA: TGTGCCAGCAGTTTTGGGTCCAACCACAATGAGCAGTACTTC. Encoded protein: CASSFGSNHNEQYF. The chain employs TRBV12-3 or TRBV12-4 and TRBJ2-7; D unresolved. With 3 bases removed from V and 7 bases from J, the gap between germline ends came to 16 bases. The CDR3 has 14 amino acids.

The chain employs TRBV2 and TRBJ2-3; perhaps TRBD1 as D (6 bases). V dropped 6 bases and J dropped 1 base, with 11 bases sitting between them. The CDR3 totals 14 residues. From germline, CDR1 is SNHLY and CDR2 FYNNEI. The CDR3 loop is CASRKGGGTDTQYF. CDR3 sequence (DNA): TGTGCCAGCAGAAAAGGGGGTGGCACAGATACGCAGTATTTT.

This chain connects TRBV4-1 to TRBJ2-5, with TRBD1 identical over 11 bases. Germline V gene sequence: CDR1 MGHRA, CDR2 YSYEKL. The CDR3 has 16 amino acids. V trimming: 1 base; J trimming: 11 bases; junction bases outside the gene matches: 12. In nucleotides, the CDR3 is TGCGCCAGCAGCCAAGTAGGGACAGGGGGGGGCAATGAGCAGTACTTC. Protein sequence: CASSQVGTGGGNEQYF.